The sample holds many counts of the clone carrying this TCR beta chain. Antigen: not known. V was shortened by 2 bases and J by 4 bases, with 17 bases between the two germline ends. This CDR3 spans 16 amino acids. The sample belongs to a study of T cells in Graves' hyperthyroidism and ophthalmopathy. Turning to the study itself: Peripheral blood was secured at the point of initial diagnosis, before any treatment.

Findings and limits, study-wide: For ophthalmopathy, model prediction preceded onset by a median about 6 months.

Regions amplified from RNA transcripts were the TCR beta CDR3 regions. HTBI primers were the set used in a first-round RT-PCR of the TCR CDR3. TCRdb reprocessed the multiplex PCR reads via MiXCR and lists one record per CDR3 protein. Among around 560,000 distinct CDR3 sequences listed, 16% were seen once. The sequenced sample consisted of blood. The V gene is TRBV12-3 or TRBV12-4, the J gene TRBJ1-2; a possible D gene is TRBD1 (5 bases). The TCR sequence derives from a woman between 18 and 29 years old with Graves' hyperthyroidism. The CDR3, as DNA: TGTGCCAGCAGTTTATTGGATCGGGGGGGAGGCTATGGCTACACCTTC. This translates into CASSLLDRGGGYGYTF.